The present T cell receptor (beta chain) was sequenced within a study of OX40 agonist ivuxolimab in advanced cancers. For the study at large: Therapy given before enrollment (anti-PD-1, anti-PD-L1 or anti-CTLA-4) was allowed, and around 44% had some.

Libraries were prepared by immunoSEQ multiplex PCR; TCRdb keeps only in-frame clonotypes and omits some of them. Found here are some 9,000 clones, 88% of them singletons; the top ten hold roughly 16%. About this clone itself: One junction end disagrees with the germline gene, perhaps due to a read error.

This CDR3 is built from 10 residues. Germline assignment: CDR1 MNHNS and CDR2 SASEGT. The chain uses TRBV6-1 and TRBJ2-7; D may be TRBD2 (5 bases). The source was CD4+ or CD8+ T cells sorted from blood, collected in a trial of the OX40 agonist ivuxolimab. This clonotype originated in an adult with an advanced solid tumor such as melanoma, head and neck, liver or kidney cancer. In nucleotides, the CDR3 is TGTGCCAGCAGTACGGGGTCCCAATTCTTC. It specifies CASSTGSQFF.